This is a list of T cell receptor beta chains from one sample in a study of beta chain features in type 1 diabetes. TCRdb's copy holds only in-frame clones and misses some; the assay was immunoSEQ multiplex PCR. The sample lists approximately 260,000 clones; about a fifth were seen once. The sequenced sample was naive CD4+ T cells from blood. The origin of the receptors is a woman between 40 and 55 years old with type 1 diabetes. The CDR3 runs from the conserved cysteine through the conserved F or W. Fields, in order: clone size, CDR3 length, D gene, V gene, J gene, CDR3 DNA, CDR3 protein. The D gene is left open where the match is weak. Some rows have no size entry. The others give once, few or many, or a class for an expanded clone.

.	14	TRBD1	TRBV7-9	TRBJ2-7	TGTGCCAGCAGCTGGGACAGGTGGACCTACGAGCAGTACTTC	CASSWDRWTYEQYF
.	14	.	TRBV28	TRBJ1-2	TGTGCCAGCAGCTCCGGTCCTACTAGCTATGGCTACACCTTC	CASSSGPTSYGYTF
few	14	.	TRBV7-8	TRBJ2-5	TGTGCCAGCAGCCCGCGGGGACGCCAAGAGACCCAGTACTTC	CASSPRGRQETQYF
few	16	.	TRBV19	TRBJ2-3	TGTGCCAGTAGGCACGGGGATGGGGTTGGGACAGATACGCAGTATTTT	CASRHGDGVGTDTQYF
.	13	.	TRBV30	TRBJ1-1	TGTGCCTGGACGGGACAACTGAACACTGAAGCTTTCTTT	CAWTGQLNTEAFF
.	13	TRBD1	TRBV7-9	TRBJ1-2	TGTGCCAGCAGCTTTGGACAGGGCTATGGCTACACCTTC	CASSFGQGYGYTF
.	11	.	TRBV2	TRBJ1-1	TGTGCCAGCAGAGAGGGTACTGAAGCTTTCTTT	CASREGTEAFF
few	15	.	TRBV2	TRBJ1-5	TGTGCCAGCAGTGTTTCGCCACTTACCGATCAGCCCCAGCATTTT	CASSVSPLTDQPQHF
.	16	TRBD2	TRBV18	TRBJ2-3	TGTGCCAGCTCACCACAGGAAGCGGGAGTGGCAGATACGCAGTATTTT	CASSPQEAGVADTQYF
few	16	TRBD1	TRBV9	TRBJ1-2	TGTGCCAGCAGCCCCCCTGACCCCGGGACAGCATATGGCTACACCTTC	CASSPPDPGTAYGYTF
few	13	.	TRBV14	TRBJ1-1	TGTGCCAGCAGCAGCGGTAACCAGGCTGAAGCTTTCTTT	CASSSGNQAEAFF
.	16	TRBD1	TRBV15	TRBJ2-7	TGTGCCACCAGCAGAGATAAGACAGGGAGCTCCTACGAGCAGTACTTC	CATSRDKTGSSYEQYF
.	14	TRBD1	TRBV7-9	TRBJ1-2	TGTGCCAGCAGCTTGGCTGAACAGGGGGGCGGCTACACCTTC	CASSLAEQGGGYTF
few	15	.	TRBV5-6	TRBJ1-1	TGTGCCAGCAGCCCCATACAGGGCCTGAACACTGAAGCTTTCTTT	CASSPIQGLNTEAFF
few	13	.	TRBV2	TRBJ2-6	TGTGCCAGTTGGACAGCTGGGGCCAACGTCCTGACTTTC	CASWTAGANVLTF
few	14	TRBD1	TRBV9	TRBJ1-2	TGTGCCAGCAGCGTAGACCCAGGGGGCGGGAGCTACACCTTC	CASSVDPGGGSYTF
.	11	.	TRBV6-5	TRBJ1-1	TGTGCCAGCCTCCGAGGAACTGAAGCTTTCTTT	CASLRGTEAFF
.	14	.	TRBV25-1	TRBJ1-2	TGTGCCAGCAGCCCAAATCCTAATAGGGGCGGCTACACCTTC	CASSPNPNRGGYTF
.	14	TRBD1	TRBV18	TRBJ1-1	TGTGCCAGCTCCACGACAGGGCTGAACACTGAAGCTTTCTTT	CASSTTGLNTEAFF
.	15	.	TRBV5-6	TRBJ2-7	TGTGCCAGCAGCCCCCCCAGTGCGGGAACCTACGAGCAGTACTTC	CASSPPSAGTYEQYF
few	14	TRBD1	TRBV2	TRBJ1-5	TGTGCCAGCACCTTCTCAGGGGGTGATCAGCCCCAGCATTTT	CASTFSGGDQPQHF
.	12	TRBD1	TRBV2	TRBJ2-5	TGTGCCAGCGGGACAGCTTGGGAGACCCAGTACTTC	CASGTAWETQYF
.	14	TRBD1	TRBV15	TRBJ2-2	TGTGCCACCAGCCCGAGACAGGGGGCCGGGGAGCTGTTTTTT	CATSPRQGAGELFF
.	13	.	TRBV4-3	TRBJ2-1	TGCGCCAGCAGCCAAGATCTAGGCAATGAGCAGTTCTTC	CASSQDLGNEQFF
.	15	TRBD1	TRBV2	TRBJ1-1	TGTGCCAGCAGTCCCCGGGACAGGGGGCGGACTGAAGCTTTCTTT	CASSPRDRGRTEAFF
.	13	.	TRBV30	TRBJ1-1	TGTGCCTGGAGCGGACAGAAGAACACTGAAGCTTTCTTT	CAWSGQKNTEAFF
few	14	TRBD1	TRBV29-1	TRBJ1-1	TGCAGCGTTCAGACAGGGGTAGGGAACACTGAAGCTTTCTTT	CSVQTGVGNTEAFF
.	18	TRBD1	TRBV2	TRBJ2-4	TGTGCCAGCAGTGACCGGGACAGGGGGGCGGTAGCCAAAAACATTCAGTACTTC	CASSDRDRGAVAKNIQYF
.	13	TRBD1	TRBV18	TRBJ2-7	TGTGCCAGCTCACGACAGGGGAGCGACGAGCAGTACTTC	CASSRQGSDEQYF
few	15	TRBD2	TRBV7-9	TRBJ2-1	TGTGCCACCCCGACCTTAGCGGGAAAGTGGAATGAGCAGTTCTTC	CATPTLAGKWNEQFF
.	15	.	TRBV2	TRBJ2-3	TGTGCCAGCAGTGAGAGGCCTCTAGAGGCAGATACGCAGTATTTT	CASSERPLEADTQYF
few	15	TRBD1	TRBV15	TRBJ1-5	TGTGCCACCAGCAGAGACGGGACAGGGGCCCGGCCCCAGCATTTT	CATSRDGTGARPQHF
few	12	.	TRBV23-1	TRBJ2-3	TGCGCCAGCAGCCGGAGCTCAGATACGCAGTATTTT	CASSRSSDTQYF
few	15	TRBD1	TRBV19	TRBJ2-4	TGTGCCAGTAGTATGGGACAGGTAGCCAAAAACATTCAGTACTTC	CASSMGQVAKNIQYF
.	13	.	TRBV19	TRBJ1-6	TGTGCCAGTAGTATGACATTTGGATCACCCCTCCACTTT	CASSMTFGSPLHF
.	13	TRBD1	TRBV28	TRBJ1-2	TGTGCCAGCAGCCCCCCGAGGGGGCATGGCTACACCTTC	CASSPPRGHGYTF
few	15	TRBD1	TRBV9	TRBJ1-5	TGTGCCAGCAGCGTGACAGGGGACCTACCCCAGCCCCAGCATTTT	CASSVTGDLPQPQHF
.	14	.	TRBV2	TRBJ2-3	TGTGCCAGCAGTGATAGCGTTAGCACAGATACGCAGTATTTT	CASSDSVSTDTQYF
.	16	TRBD2	TRBV5-4	TRBJ2-1	TGTGCCAGCAGCCTTAGGTTCGGGAGGGGTTCCAATGAGCAGTTCTTC	CASSLRFGRGSNEQFF
.	15	TRBD1	TRBV28	TRBJ2-1	TGTGCCAGCAGTTCGGGACAGGGGGCTAACAATGAGCAGTTCTTC	CASSSGQGANNEQFF
.	14	.	TRBV16	TRBJ1-6	TGTGCCAGCAGCCCGTACAGGGATAATTCACCCCTCCACTTT	CASSPYRDNSPLHF
.	12	.	TRBV30	TRBJ1-4	TGTGCCTGGAGCCTCGTCTTCGAAAAACTGTTTTTT	CAWSLVFEKLFF
.	13	.	TRBV18	TRBJ1-2	TGTGCCAGCTCACCGGGGGAGGGATTTGGCTACACCTTC	CASSPGEGFGYTF
.	14	TRBD1	TRBV5-4	TRBJ1-2	TGTGCCAGCAGCCTGGGACAGGGGCCCTATGGCTACACCTTC	CASSLGQGPYGYTF
.	16	.	TRBV19	TRBJ2-3	TGTGCCAGTCGTCCCTGGATGACTGCCAGCACAGATACGCAGTATTTT	CASRPWMTASTDTQYF